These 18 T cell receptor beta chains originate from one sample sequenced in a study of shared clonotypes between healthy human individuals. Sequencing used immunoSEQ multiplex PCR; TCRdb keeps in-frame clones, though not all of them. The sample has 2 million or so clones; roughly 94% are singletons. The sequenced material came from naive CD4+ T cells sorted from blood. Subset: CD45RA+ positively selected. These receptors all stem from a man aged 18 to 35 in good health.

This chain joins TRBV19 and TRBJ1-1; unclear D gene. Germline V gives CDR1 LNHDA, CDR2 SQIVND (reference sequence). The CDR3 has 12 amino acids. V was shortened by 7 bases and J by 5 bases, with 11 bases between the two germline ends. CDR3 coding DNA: TGTGCCAGTATTTTCCTGCGGACTGAAGCTTTCTTT. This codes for CASIFLRTEAFF.

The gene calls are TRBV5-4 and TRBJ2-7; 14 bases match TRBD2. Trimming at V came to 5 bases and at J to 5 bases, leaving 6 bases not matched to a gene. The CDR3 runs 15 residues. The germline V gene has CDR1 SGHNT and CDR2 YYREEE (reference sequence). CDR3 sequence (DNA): TGTGCCAGCAGTCAGGGACTAGCGGGAGTAAACGAGCAGTACTTC. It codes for CASSQGLAGVNEQYF.

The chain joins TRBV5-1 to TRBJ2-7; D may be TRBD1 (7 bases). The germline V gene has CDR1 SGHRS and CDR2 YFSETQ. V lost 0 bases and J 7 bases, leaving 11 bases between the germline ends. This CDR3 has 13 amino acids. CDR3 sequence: CASSLGDSGEQYF. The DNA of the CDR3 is TGCGCCAGCAGCTTGGGGGACAGCGGGGAGCAGTACTTC. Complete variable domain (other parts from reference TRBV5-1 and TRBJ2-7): KAGVTQTPRYLIKTRGQQVTLSCSPISGHRSVSWYQQTPGQGLQFLFEYFSETQRNKGNFPGRFSGRQFSNSRSEMNVSTLELGDSALYLCASSLGDSGEQYFGPGTRLTVT.

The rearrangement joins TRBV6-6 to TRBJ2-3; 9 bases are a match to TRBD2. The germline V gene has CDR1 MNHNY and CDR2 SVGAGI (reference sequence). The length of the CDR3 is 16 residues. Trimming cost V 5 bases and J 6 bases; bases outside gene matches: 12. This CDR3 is CASSPLPGLASDTQYF. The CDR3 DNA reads TGTGCCAGCAGTCCCCTCCCGGGACTAGCATCTGATACGCAGTATTTT.

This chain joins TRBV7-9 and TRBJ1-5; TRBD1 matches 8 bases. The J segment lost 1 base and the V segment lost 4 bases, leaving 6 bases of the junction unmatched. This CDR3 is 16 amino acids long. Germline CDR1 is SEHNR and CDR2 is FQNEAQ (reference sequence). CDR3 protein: CASSSGQGSSNQPQHF. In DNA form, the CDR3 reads TGTGCCAGCAGCTCAGGACAGGGTTCAAGCAATCAGCCCCAGCATTTT.

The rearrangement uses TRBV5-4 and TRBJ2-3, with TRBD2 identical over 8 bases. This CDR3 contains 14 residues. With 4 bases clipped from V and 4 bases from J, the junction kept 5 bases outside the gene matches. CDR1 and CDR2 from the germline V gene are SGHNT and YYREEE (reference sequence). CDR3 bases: TGTGCCAGCAGCCGGGGACTAGAGGCAGATACGCAGTATTTT. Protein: CASSRGLEADTQYF.

The CDR3 loop is CASRPAGQETQYF. CDR3 coding DNA: TGCGCCAGCCGGCCAGCAGGTCAAGAGACCCAGTACTTC. The J gene is TRBJ2-5, the V gene TRBV5-1; D remains ambiguous. Trimming took 7 bases from V and 2 from J, leaving 12 bases between them. The CDR3 is 13 amino acids. Germline V gives CDR1 SGHRS, CDR2 YFSETQ.

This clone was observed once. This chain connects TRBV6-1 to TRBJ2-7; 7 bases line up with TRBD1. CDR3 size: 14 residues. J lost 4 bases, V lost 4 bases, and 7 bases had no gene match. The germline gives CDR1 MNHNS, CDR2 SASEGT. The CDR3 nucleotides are TGTGCCAGCAGTGGACAGGGTGGTCTGTACGAGCAGTACTTC. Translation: CASSGQGGLYEQYF.

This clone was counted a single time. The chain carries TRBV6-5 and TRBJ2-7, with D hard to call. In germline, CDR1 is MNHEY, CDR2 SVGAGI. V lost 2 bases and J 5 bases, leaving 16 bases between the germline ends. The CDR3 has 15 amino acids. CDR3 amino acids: CASSYGQARANEQYF. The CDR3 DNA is TGTGCCAGCAGTTACGGGCAAGCAAGAGCAAACGAGCAGTACTTC.

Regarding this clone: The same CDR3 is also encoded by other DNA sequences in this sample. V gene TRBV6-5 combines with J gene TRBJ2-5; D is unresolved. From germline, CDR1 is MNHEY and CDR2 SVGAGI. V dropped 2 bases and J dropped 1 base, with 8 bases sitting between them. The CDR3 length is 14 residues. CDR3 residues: CASSYAGPQETQYF. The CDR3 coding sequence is TGTGCCAGCAGTTACGCCGGCCCCCAAGAGACCCAGTACTTC.

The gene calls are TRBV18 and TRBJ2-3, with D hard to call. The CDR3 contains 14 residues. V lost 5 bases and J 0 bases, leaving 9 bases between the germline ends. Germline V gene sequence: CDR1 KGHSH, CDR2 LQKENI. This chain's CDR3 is CASSVIDSTDTQYF. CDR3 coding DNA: TGTGCCAGCTCAGTGATTGATAGCACAGATACGCAGTATTTT.

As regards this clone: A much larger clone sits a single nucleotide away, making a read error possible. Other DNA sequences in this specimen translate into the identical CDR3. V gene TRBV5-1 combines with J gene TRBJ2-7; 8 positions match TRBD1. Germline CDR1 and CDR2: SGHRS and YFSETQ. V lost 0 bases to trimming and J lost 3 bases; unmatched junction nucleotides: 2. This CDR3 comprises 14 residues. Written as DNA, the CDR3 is TGCGCCAGCAGCTTGGGACAGGGGTTCTACGAGCAGTACTTC. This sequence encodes CASSLGQGFYEQYF.

CDR3 nucleotide sequence: TGTGCCAGCAGCGTAGAGAGCCAGGCGTACACTGAAGCTTTCTTT. Translating it yields CASSVESQAYTEAFF. The chain carries TRBV9 and TRBJ1-1; the D is unclear. Germline CDR1 and CDR2: SGDLS and YYNGEE. The V and J ends lost 0 bases and 3 bases respectively, with 12 bases between them. CDR3 length equals 15 residues.

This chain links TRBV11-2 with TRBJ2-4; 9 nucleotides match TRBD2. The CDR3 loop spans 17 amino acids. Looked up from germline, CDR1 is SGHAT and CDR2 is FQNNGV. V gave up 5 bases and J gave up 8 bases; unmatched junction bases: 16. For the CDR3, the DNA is TGTGCCAGCAGCCTAGTTGCTAGCGGGGTATGGGAGGACATTCAGTACTTC. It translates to CASSLVASGVWEDIQYF.

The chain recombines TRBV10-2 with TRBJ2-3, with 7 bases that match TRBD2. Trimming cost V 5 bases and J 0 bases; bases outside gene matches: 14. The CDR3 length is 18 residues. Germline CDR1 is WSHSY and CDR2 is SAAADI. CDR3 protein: CASSLIWGGSISTDTQYF. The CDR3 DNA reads TGCGCCAGCAGTTTAATCTGGGGCGGGAGTATAAGCACAGATACGCAGTATTTT.

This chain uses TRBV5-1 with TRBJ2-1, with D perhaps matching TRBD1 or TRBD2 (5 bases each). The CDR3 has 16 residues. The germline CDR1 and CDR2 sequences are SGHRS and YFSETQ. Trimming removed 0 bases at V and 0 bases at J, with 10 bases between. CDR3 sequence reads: CASSLVGTYSYNEQFF. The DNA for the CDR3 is TGCGCCAGCAGCTTGGTCGGGACCTACTCCTACAATGAGCAGTTCTTC.

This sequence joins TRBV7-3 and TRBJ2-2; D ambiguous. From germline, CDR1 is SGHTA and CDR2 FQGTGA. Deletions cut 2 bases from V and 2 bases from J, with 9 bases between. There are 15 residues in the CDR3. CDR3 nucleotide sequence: TGTGCCAGCAGCTTACTCGGGCCAAACACCGGGGAGCTGTTTTTT. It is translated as CASSLLGPNTGELFF.

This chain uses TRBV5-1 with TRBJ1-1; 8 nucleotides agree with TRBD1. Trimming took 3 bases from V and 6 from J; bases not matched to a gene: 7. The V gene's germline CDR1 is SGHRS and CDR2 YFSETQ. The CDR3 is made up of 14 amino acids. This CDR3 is CASSSRQGRAEAFF. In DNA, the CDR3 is TGCGCCAGCAGCTCTAGACAGGGGCGAGCTGAAGCTTTCTTT.